A selection of T cell receptor beta chains follows, all from one sample in a study of T cell repertoires in cytomegalovirus infection. What these receptors recognize is not known. TCRdb passed the reads through MiXCR, listing each CDR3 protein once. The table shows hundreds of thousands of distinct CDR3 sequences, with about 27% occurring only once. The sample was cultured PBMCs, taken from culture after CMV antigen stimulation. These receptors were obtained from a human donor in good health (CMV status not recorded). Some clones in this sample may be carry-over from other donors' samples. Each CDR3 is given with its conserved first and last residue. D genes are given only for firm matches. Some rows have no size entry. The others give once, few or many, or a class for an expanded clone.

v_gene	j_gene	abundance	d_gene	CDR3aa	CDR3nt
TRBV7-6	TRBJ2-1	many	-	CASSLAWQNEQFF	TGTGCCAGCAGCTTAGCGTGGCAAAATGAGCAGTTCTTC
TRBV20-1	TRBJ1-6	-	TRBD1	CSARPAGQVINSPLHF	TGCAGTGCTAGACCCGCCGGACAGGTGATCAATTCACCCCTCCACTTT
TRBV9	TRBJ2-5	many	TRBD2	CASSVGGTSGRGPQYF	TGTGCCAGCAGCGTAGGAGGGACTAGCGGTCGAGGTCCCCAGTACTTC
TRBV7-7	TRBJ2-1	-	-	CASSLRLGGIDEQFF	TGTGCCAGCAGCTTACGGCTAGGGGGTATCGATGAGCAGTTCTTC
TRBV12-3/TRBV12-4	TRBJ1-1	many	-	CASRRTRTYMNTEAFF	TGTGCCAGCAGGCGTACAAGGACTTACATGAACACTGAAGCTTTCTTT
TRBV7-2	TRBJ2-2	many	-	CASSLALGYTGELFF	TGTGCCAGCAGCTTAGCGCTGGGGTACACCGGGGAGCTGTTTTTT
TRBV7-4	TRBJ1-2	-	TRBD1	CASSSLDRAVIAGYTF	TGTGCCAGCAGCTCCTTGGACAGGGCAGTAATAGCTGGCTACACCTTC
TRBV28	TRBJ2-7	-	-	CASSWRYRTASYEQYF	TGTGCCAGCAGTTGGCGGTACCGGACAGCCTCCTACGAGCAGTACTTC
TRBV6-5	TRBJ1-2	few	TRBD1	CASSYSKGGDYGYTF	TGTGCCAGCAGTTACTCGAAAGGGGGCGACTATGGCTACACCTTC
TRBV7-9	TRBJ2-3	once	-	CASSFENTDTQYF	TGTGCCAGCAGCTTTGAGAATACAGATACGCAGTATTTT
TRBV12-3/TRBV12-4	TRBJ2-1	-	-	CASRLIEAYNEQFF	TGTGCCAGCAGACTGATAGAGGCCTACAATGAGCAGTTCTTC
TRBV18	TRBJ2-1	-	-	CASSSTTLNEQFF	TGTGCCAGCTCATCTACTACCCTCAATGAGCAGTTCTTC
TRBV12-3/TRBV12-4	TRBJ1-5	few	-	CASSLGRVSQPQHF	TGTGCCAGCAGTTTGGGCAGAGTGAGTCAGCCCCAGCATTTT
TRBV20-1	TRBJ1-5	-	-	CSAREDSHQPQHF	TGCAGTGCTAGAGAAGACAGTCATCAGCCCCAGCATTTT
TRBV6-6	TRBJ1-1	-	TRBD1	CASSYGDRETEAFF	TGTGCCAGCAGTTACGGGGACAGGGAGACTGAAGCTTTCTTT
TRBV12-3/TRBV12-4	TRBJ2-1	-	-	CATERYSYNEQFF	TGTGCCACCGAGAGATACTCCTACAATGAGCAGTTCTTC
TRBV2	TRBJ2-1	-	TRBD1	CASSELTGFGSNEQFF	TGTGCCAGCAGTGAATTGACAGGGTTCGGTTCGAATGAGCAGTTCTTC
TRBV20-1	TRBJ1-5	few	-	CSAREALSNQPQHF	TGCAGTGCTAGAGAAGCTTTATCCAATCAGCCCCAGCATTTT
TRBV12-3/TRBV12-4	TRBJ2-1	-	-	CASSLRLSNEQFF	TGTGCCAGCAGTTTAAGGCTTAGCAATGAGCAGTTCTTC
TRBV12-3/TRBV12-4	TRBJ2-5	-	-	CASSLSSGQSETQYF	TGTGCCAGCAGTTTAAGCTCTGGACAAAGCGAGACCCAGTACTTC
TRBV7-2	TRBJ2-5	many	-	CASSLGGAGLGTQYF	TGTGCCAGCAGCTTAGGGGGCGCAGGGTTGGGGACCCAGTACTTC
TRBV5-1	TRBJ1-2	few	-	CASSSSTLHGTKEGYTF	TGCGCCAGCAGCTCCTCCACTCTGCATGGGACAAAGGAAGGCTACACCTTC
TRBV13	TRBJ1-1	-	TRBD1	CASSLGGTGRMNTEAFF	TGTGCCAGCAGCTTAGGCGGGACAGGGCGCATGAACACTGAAGCTTTCTTT
TRBV10-3	TRBJ2-7	few	TRBD1	CAVGTGVSYEQYF	TGTGCCGTAGGGACAGGCGTTTCCTACGAGCAGTACTTC
TRBV5-4	TRBJ1-1	many	-	CASSHLTDSNTEAFF	TGTGCCAGCAGCCACCTAACCGACAGCAACACTGAAGCTTTCTTT
TRBV11-3	TRBJ2-5	-	TRBD2	CASSPAAGEETQYF	TGTGCCAGCAGTCCGGCGGCGGGAGAAGAGACCCAGTACTTC
TRBV18	TRBJ2-5	-	-	CASSPPNRAGQETQYF	TGTGCCAGCTCACCACCGAACAGGGCAGGACAAGAGACCCAGTACTTC
TRBV5-1	TRBJ2-2	-	TRBD2	CASSFGTSGRINGELFF	TGCGCCAGCAGCTTTGGGACTAGCGGGAGGATTAACGGGGAGCTGTTTTTT
TRBV12-3/TRBV12-4	TRBJ1-2	-	-	CASSFESYGYTF	TGTGCCAGCAGTTTTGAGAGCTATGGCTACACCTTC
TRBV5-6	TRBJ1-2	few	-	CASSPVANYGYTF	TGTGCCAGCAGCCCGGTTGCGAACTATGGCTACACCTTC
TRBV7-2	TRBJ2-6	many	-	CASSLTRTSGANVLTF	TGTGCCAGCAGCTTAACTCGGACATCCGGGGCCAACGTCCTGACTTTC
TRBV9	TRBJ2-2	-	-	CASSVMGYTGELFF	TGTGCCAGCAGCGTAATGGGGTACACCGGGGAGCTGTTTTTT
TRBV6-5	TRBJ2-3	-	TRBD1	CASKQGQGPTDTQYF	TGTGCCAGCAAACAAGGACAGGGGCCCACAGATACGCAGTATTTT
TRBV7-8	TRBJ2-5	-	-	CASSLARQRRKETQYF	TGTGCCAGCAGCTTAGCGAGGCAGCGGAGAAAAGAGACCCAGTACTTC
TRBV27	TRBJ2-1	once	-	CASSLQGPTLINYNEQFF	TGTGCCAGCAGTTTACAGGGGCCGACTCTAATCAACTACAATGAGCAGTTCTTC
TRBV7-6	TRBJ1-1	-	-	CASSFNANTEAFF	TGTGCCAGCAGCTTCAATGCGAACACTGAAGCTTTCTTT
TRBV6-2/TRBV6-3	TRBJ2-7	-	-	CASTPEFSRDYTVDPYEQYF	TGTGCCAGCACCCCCGAGTTCAGCCGCGACTACACGGTGGACCCCTACGAGCAGTACTTC
TRBV6-4	TRBJ2-1	-	TRBD1	CASSEQTGGYNEQFF	TGTGCCAGCAGTGAGCAGACAGGGGGCTACAATGAGCAGTTCTTC
TRBV7-3	TRBJ2-2	few	TRBD2	CASQLAGATGELFF	TGTGCCAGCCAACTAGCGGGAGCCACCGGGGAGCTGTTTTTT
TRBV12-3/TRBV12-4	TRBJ2-1	-	TRBD2	CASSFGLGYNEQFF	TGTGCCAGCAGTTTCGGACTAGGCTACAATGAGCAGTTCTTC
TRBV27	TRBJ2-1	-	TRBD2	CASRGLAGGLSSYNEQFF	TGTGCCAGCAGGGGACTTGCGGGAGGTTTAAGCTCCTACAATGAGCAGTTCTTC
TRBV19	TRBJ1-3	-	-	CASSFAGYSGNTIYF	TGTGCCAGTAGTTTCGCGGGGTATTCTGGAAACACCATATATTTT
TRBV30	TRBJ1-6	-	-	CAWSAEEDSPLHF	TGTGCCTGGAGTGCGGAGGAGGATTCACCCCTCCACTTT
TRBV11-3	TRBJ2-1	-	-	CASSLRGVVQFF	TGTGCCAGCAGCTTGAGGGGGGTCGTGCAGTTCTTC
TRBV5-4	TRBJ2-2	-	TRBD1	CASTTGQGHTGELFF	TGTGCCAGCACCACCGGACAGGGCCACACCGGGGAGCTGTTTTTT
TRBV20-1	TRBJ1-5	few	-	CSARDHRTGNQPQHF	TGCAGTGCTAGAGATCATCGGACGGGCAATCAGCCCCAGCATTTT
TRBV6-6	TRBJ2-7	-	-	CASSPSTAREIRYF	TGTGCCAGCAGCCCTTCGACAGCCCGGGAGATAAGGTACTTC
TRBV12-3/TRBV12-4	TRBJ1-1	few	TRBD1	CASRATGSNTEAFF	TGTGCCAGCAGAGCGACAGGGTCGAACACTGAAGCTTTCTTT
TRBV7-4	TRBJ1-2	-	-	CASSSFRGASNYGYTF	TGTGCCAGCAGCTCTTTCCGAGGGGCGTCTAACTATGGCTACACCTTC
TRBV7-6	TRBJ2-7	many	-	CASSPRRTDGRGEQYF	TGTGCCAGCAGCCCTAGAAGGACAGACGGCAGGGGCGAGCAGTACTTC
TRBV12-3/TRBV12-4	TRBJ1-5	-	-	CASSLKAGNEPQHF	TGTGCCAGCAGTTTAAAGGCGGGAAATGAGCCCCAGCATTTT
TRBV7-6	TRBJ1-2	-	TRBD1	CASSGTVDGYTF	TGTGCCAGCAGCGGGACAGTTGATGGCTACACCTTC
TRBV7-6	TRBJ1-4	few	-	CASSWGNEKLFF	TGTGCCAGCAGCTGGGGTAATGAAAAACTGTTTTTT
TRBV28	TRBJ1-2	-	TRBD1	CASTKRGQGGSSYGYTF	TGTGCCAGCACCAAGAGAGGACAGGGAGGGTCCTCCTATGGCTACACCTTC
TRBV7-4	TRBJ2-1	-	-	CASSLDLGTNEQFF	TGTGCCAGCAGCTTAGATCTGGGGACCAATGAGCAGTTCTTC
TRBV6-1	TRBJ2-5	few	-	CASTAGPHQETQYF	TGTGCCAGCACGGCGGGACCCCACCAAGAGACCCAGTACTTC
TRBV12-3/TRBV12-4	TRBJ1-5	few	TRBD1	CASNDRGVGNQPQHF	TGTGCCAGCAACGACAGGGGAGTCGGCAATCAGCCCCAGCATTTT
TRBV11-2	TRBJ2-7	many	-	CASSLGLAQNYEQYF	TGTGCCAGCAGCTTAGGTCTAGCACAGAACTACGAGCAGTACTTC
TRBV6-5	TRBJ1-3	-	-	CASRASLNTIYF	TGTGCCAGCAGAGCCAGTCTAAACACCATATATTTT
TRBV7-6	TRBJ2-3	-	-	CASSLYFWQGGPEGTDTQYF	TGTGCCAGCAGCTTATACTTCTGGCAGGGGGGGCCCGAAGGCACAGATACGCAGTATTTT